These 7 T cell receptor beta chains originate from one sample sequenced in a study of breast tumors, draining lymph nodes, adjacent tissues. TCRdb re-called the multiplex PCR reads through MiXCR, storing one row per CDR3 protein. This table holds tens of thousands of distinct CDR3 sequences, roughly 29% found once. Axillary draining lymph nodes of breast cancer patients supplied the node samples. Sequenced material: axillary lymph node tissue. All receptors derive from a female donor with breast cancer. Some clones in this sample may be carry-over from other donors' samples.

This clonotype appeared a single time. Given the absence of the conserved phenylalanine or tryptophan at the CDR3 end, a read error is likely. V gene TRBV25-1 combines with J gene TRBJ1-2, with 10 bases lining up with TRBD1. From germline, CDR1 is MGHDK and CDR2 SYGVNS. CDR3 length: 16 residues. The CDR3 DNA sequence: TGCGCCAGCAGTGTCACCTATGTGACAGGGGGCCGAGGCTACACCCTC. This gives the protein CASSVTYVTGGRGYTL.

Note on this clonotype: This may come from a read error, since a much larger clone is one base off. The chain has TRBV18 and TRBJ2-7; 9 nucleotides match TRBD1. The CDR3 sequence is 17 residues long. Germline V gene lookup returns CDR1 KGHSH and CDR2 LQKENI. The V and J ends lost 4 bases and 6 bases, in that order; junction bases with no gene match: 16. The CDR3 coding sequence is TGTGCCAGCTCACTCCCTGCAGGCCCCGGGACAGGGTCCGAGCAGTACTTC. Residues: CASSLPAGPGTGSEQYF. Based on the CDR3 plus reference TRBV18 and TRBJ2-7, the full variable domain is NAGVMQNPRHLVRRRGQEARLRCSPMKGHSHVYWYRQLPEEGLKFMVYLQKENIIDESGMPKERFSAEFPKEGPSILRIQQVVRGDSAAYFCASSLPAGPGTGSEQYFGPGTRLTVT.

The table lists this clonotype with many counts. This chain uses TRBV15 with TRBJ1-4; D is undetermined. CDR3 length: 15 residues. Trimming shortened V by 0 bases and J by 2 bases, and 7 bases separated the two germline ends. Per the germline V gene, CDR1 is LNHNV and CDR2 is YYDKDF (reference sequence). The CDR3 DNA reads TGTGCCACCAGCAGAGAGCGGGAGACTAATGAAAAACTGTTTTTT. Translating it yields CATSRERETNEKLFF.

This clonotype was observed at least ten times. V and J are TRBV3-1 and TRBJ2-7; D possibly corresponds to TRBD1 (5 bases). In germline, CDR1 is LGHDT, CDR2 YNNKEL (reference sequence). The CDR3 sequence is 12 residues long. V lost 6 bases, J lost 5 bases, and 11 bases lay in between. Here the CDR3 reads CASRGVPNEQYF. The CDR3 nucleotides are TGTGCCAGCAGAGGGGTACCTAACGAGCAGTACTTC.

Ten or more counts support this clonotype. This chain uses TRBV3-1 with TRBJ2-5, with 14 bases aligning to TRBD2. Germline V gives CDR1 LGHDT, CDR2 YNNKEL (reference sequence). J gave up 4 bases and V 0 bases, and 4 bases lay outside the gene matches. This CDR3 comprises 17 residues. DNA for the CDR3: TGTGCCAGCAGCCAAGAGAGACTAGCGGGAGGGAGAGAGACCCAGTACTTC. Its protein product is CASSQERLAGGRETQYF.

This clonotype was seen a handful of times. This clone may be a read error of a much larger clone one base away. The missing conserved phenylalanine or tryptophan at the end of this CDR3 makes a read error likely. V and J are TRBV19 and TRBJ2-1; tentatively, D is TRBD1 or TRBD2 (5 bases each). The V gene's germline CDR1 is LNHDA and CDR2 SQIVND (reference sequence). The CDR3 runs 16 residues. The V end was cut by 3 bases, the J end by 10 bases, with 22 bases between. The CDR3 region is CASSILRVTGPHEQFS. For the CDR3, the DNA is TGTGCCAGTAGTATTTTGCGGGTAACAGGACCCCACGAGCAGTTCTCC.

In its sample, this clonotype was seen many times. A much larger clone sits a single nucleotide away, making a read error possible. Because the CDR3 is missing its conserved closing phenylalanine or tryptophan, this is likely a read error. This chain uses TRBV20-1 with TRBJ2-5; no reliable D call. V lost 6 bases and J 4 bases, leaving 6 bases between the germline ends. The CDR3 totals 10 residues. Germline V lookup: CDR1 DFQATT, CDR2 SNEGSKA (reference sequence). As DNA, the CDR3 is TGCAGTGCCTCACCAGAGACCCAGTACTCC. Protein product: CSASPETQYS.